There are a few counts of the clone carrying this T cell receptor beta chain. CDR3 length: 12 amino acids. Germline CDR1 and CDR2: MNHEY and SMNVEV (reference sequence). V was trimmed by 6 bases and J by 4 bases, leaving 8 bases between them. TCRdb re-derived calls from the RT-PCR reads in MiXCR, one entry per CDR3 protein. The top ten clones hold about 9.4% of a sample with some 800,000 distinct CDR3 sequences, over 20% of them seen once. These data belong to a study of response to subunit inactivated influenza vaccine. The receptor's source is a man aged 45 to 65 who received an inactivated influenza vaccine. The V gene is TRBV27, the J gene TRBJ2-3; D uncertain. Sample: PBMCs from blood, taken approximately 5 days after vaccination. CDR3 bases: TGTGCCAGCAGACGGACGCCAGATACGCAGTATTTT. Its protein is CASRRTPDTQYF.